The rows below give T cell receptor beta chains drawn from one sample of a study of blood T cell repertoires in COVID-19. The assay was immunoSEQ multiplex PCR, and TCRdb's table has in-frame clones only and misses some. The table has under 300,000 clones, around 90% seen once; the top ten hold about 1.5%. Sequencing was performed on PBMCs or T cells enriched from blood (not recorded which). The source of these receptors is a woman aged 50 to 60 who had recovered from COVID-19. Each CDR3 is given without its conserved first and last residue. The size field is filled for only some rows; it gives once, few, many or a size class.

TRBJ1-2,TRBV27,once,ASSPDRGSNYGYT
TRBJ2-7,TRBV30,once,AWSYTGGTVYEQY
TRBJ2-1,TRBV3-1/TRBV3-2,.,ASSQPRQRGNEQF
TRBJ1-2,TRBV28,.,ASSFIVGTGGNYGYT
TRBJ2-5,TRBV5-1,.,ASSPSGGIWETQY
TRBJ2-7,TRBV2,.,ASSDSGSEQY
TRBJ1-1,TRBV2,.,ASSESGNTEAF
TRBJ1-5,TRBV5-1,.,ASSLEGQYNQPQH
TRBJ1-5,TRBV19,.,ASSIVGFGQPQH
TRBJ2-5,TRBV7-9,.,ASSFPLQGQETQY
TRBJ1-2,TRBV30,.,AWSVMGKYGYT
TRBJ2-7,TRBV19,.,ASSEQVPSEQY
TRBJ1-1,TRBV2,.,ASSVDHGDTEAF
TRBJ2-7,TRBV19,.,ASSISDRVNEQY
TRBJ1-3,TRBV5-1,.,ASSLDRSSGNTIY
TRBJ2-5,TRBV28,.,ASSLGDNRPQETQY
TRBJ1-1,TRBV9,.,ASSVGAGTGDTEAF
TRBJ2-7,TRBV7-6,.,ASSLSGTGAQTGEQY
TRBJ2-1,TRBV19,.,ASSILAGLHNEQF
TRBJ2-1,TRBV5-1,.,ASSLEPSAPNEQF
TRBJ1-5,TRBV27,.,ASKPGQGPYQPQH
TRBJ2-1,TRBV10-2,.,ASSKWTRINNEQF
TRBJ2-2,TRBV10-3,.,AIPVTGRNTGELF
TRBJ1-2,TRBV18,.,ASSPVPTNNYGYT
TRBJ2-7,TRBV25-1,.,ATRTSYEQY
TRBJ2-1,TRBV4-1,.,ASSQDEGTGTIEQF
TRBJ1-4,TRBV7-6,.,ASSLESGQGVSEKLF
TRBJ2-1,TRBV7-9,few,ASSQGTSGNSYNEQF
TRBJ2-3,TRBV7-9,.,ASSFERLADTQY
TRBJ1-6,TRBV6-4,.,ASSGQGGSPLH
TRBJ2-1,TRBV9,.,ASSTRTSGKGEQF
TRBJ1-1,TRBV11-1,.,ASRKEITGVAEAF
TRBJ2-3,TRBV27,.,ASSSGTTHWDTQY
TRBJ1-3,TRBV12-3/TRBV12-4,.,ASSLAGSIY
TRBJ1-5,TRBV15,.,ATSSFSNQPQH
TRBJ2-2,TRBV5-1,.,ASSSSWGPTGELF
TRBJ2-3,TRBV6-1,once,ASSEWADTQY
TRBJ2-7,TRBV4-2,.,ASSQDYASPYEQY
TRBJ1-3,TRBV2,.,ASSEYSSGNTIY
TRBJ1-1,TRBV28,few,ASSLRRIMNTEAF
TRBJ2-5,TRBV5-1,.,ASSSTSGPETQY